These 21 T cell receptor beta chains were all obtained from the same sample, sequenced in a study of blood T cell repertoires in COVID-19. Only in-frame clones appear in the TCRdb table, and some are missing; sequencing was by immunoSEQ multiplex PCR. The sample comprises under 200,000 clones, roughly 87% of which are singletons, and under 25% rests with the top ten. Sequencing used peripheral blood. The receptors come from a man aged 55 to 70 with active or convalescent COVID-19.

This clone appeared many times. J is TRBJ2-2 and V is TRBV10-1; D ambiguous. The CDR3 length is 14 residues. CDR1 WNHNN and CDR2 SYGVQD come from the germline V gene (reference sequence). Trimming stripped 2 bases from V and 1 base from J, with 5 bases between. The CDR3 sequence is CASSEGRNTGELFF. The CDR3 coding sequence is TGCGCCAGCAGTGAGGGCAGGAACACCGGGGAGCTGTTTTTT.

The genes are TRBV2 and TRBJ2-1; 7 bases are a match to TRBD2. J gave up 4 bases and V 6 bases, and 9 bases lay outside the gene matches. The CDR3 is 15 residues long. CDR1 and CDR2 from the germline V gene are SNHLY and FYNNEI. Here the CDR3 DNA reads TGTGCCAGCAGGGCATTGACTAGCCCTTACAATGAGCAGTTCTTC. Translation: CASRALTSPYNEQFF.

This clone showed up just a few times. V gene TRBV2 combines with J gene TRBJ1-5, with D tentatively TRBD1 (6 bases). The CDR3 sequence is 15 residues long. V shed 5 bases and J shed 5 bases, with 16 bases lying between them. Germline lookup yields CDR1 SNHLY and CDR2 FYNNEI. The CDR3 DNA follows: TGTGCCAGCAGTAACAGGGTGGTGGGATATCAGCCCCAGCATTTT. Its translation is CASSNRVVGYQPQHF.

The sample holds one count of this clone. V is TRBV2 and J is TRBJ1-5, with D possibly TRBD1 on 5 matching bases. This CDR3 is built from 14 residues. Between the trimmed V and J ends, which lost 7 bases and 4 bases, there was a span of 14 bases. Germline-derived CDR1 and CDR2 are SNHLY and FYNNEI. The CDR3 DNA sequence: TGTGCCAGCACCCGGGAGGGGATAAATCAGCCCCAGCATTTT. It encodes CASTREGINQPQHF.

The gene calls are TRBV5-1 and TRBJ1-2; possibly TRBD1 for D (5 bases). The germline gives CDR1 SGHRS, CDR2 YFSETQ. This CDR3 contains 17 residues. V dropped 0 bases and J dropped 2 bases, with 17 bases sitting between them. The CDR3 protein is CASSLDPPRSGNYGYTF. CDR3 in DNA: TGCGCCAGCAGCTTGGATCCCCCGCGGTCAGGGAACTATGGCTACACCTTC.

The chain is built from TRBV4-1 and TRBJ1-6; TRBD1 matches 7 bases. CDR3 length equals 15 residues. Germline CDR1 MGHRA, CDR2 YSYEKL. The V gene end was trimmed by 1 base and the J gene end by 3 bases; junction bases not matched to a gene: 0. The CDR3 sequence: CASSQGQGYNSPLHF. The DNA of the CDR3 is TGCGCCAGCAGCCAAGGACAGGGCTATAATTCACCCCTCCACTTT.

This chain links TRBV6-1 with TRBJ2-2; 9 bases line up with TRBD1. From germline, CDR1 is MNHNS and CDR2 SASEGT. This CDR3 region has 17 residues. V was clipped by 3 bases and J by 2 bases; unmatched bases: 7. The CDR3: CASSDYWTGDNTGELFF. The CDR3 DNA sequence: TGTGCCAGCAGTGATTATTGGACAGGGGATAACACCGGGGAGCTGTTTTTT.

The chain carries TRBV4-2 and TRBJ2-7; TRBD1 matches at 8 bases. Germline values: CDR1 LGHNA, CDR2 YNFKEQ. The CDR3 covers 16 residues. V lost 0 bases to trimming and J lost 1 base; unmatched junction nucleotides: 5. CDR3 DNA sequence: TGTGCCAGCAGCCAAGACCCCCAGGGGGCTTCCTACGAGCAGTACTTC. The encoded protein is CASSQDPQGASYEQYF.

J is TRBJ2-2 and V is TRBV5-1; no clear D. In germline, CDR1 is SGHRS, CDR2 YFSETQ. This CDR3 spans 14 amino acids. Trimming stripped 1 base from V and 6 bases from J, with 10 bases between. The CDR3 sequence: CASSLQVLAGELFF. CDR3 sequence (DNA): TGCGCCAGCAGCTTGCAGGTACTGGCCGGGGAGCTGTTTTTT.

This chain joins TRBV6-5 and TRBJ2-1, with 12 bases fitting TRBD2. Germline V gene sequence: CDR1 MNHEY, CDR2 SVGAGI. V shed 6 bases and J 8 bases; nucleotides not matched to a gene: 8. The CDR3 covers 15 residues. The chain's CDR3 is CASRSKLAGGDEQFF. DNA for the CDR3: TGTGCCAGCAGGAGCAAACTAGCGGGGGGAGATGAGCAGTTCTTC.

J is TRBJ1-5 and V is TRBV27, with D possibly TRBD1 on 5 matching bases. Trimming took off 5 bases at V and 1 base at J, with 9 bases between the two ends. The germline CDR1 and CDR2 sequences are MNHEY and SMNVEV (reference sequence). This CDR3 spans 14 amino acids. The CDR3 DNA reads TGTGCCAGCAGTCCGACAGAGAGCAATCAGCCCCAGCATTTT. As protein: CASSPTESNQPQHF.

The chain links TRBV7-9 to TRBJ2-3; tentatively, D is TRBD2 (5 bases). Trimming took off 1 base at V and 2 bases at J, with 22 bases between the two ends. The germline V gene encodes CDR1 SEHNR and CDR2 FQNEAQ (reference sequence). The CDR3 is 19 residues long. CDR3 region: CASSLEVGVPGSYTDTQYF. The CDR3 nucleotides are TGTGCCAGCAGCTTAGAGGTTGGGGTGCCGGGGTCATACACAGATACGCAGTATTTT.

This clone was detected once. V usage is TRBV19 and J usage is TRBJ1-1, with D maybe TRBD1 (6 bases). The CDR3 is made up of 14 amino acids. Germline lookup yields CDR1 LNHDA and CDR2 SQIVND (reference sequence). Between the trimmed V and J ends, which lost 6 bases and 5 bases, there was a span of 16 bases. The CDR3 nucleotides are TGTGCCAGTAGCTCAAAACAGGGCAGGACTGAAGCTTTCTTT. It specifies CASSSKQGRTEAFF.

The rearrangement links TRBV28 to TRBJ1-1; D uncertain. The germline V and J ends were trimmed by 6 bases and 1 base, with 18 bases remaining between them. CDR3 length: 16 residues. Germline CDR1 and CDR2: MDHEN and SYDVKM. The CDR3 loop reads CASSGFGRTGNTEAFF. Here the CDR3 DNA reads TGTGCCAGCAGCGGATTTGGGAGGACGGGGAACACTGAAGCTTTCTTT.

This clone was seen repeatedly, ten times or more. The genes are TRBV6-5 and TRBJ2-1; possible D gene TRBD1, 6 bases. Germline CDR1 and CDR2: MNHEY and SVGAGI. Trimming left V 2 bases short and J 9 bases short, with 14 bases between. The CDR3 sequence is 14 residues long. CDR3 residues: CASSYRQVGAEQFF. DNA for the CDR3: TGTGCCAGCAGTTACAGGCAGGTGGGGGCTGAGCAGTTCTTC.

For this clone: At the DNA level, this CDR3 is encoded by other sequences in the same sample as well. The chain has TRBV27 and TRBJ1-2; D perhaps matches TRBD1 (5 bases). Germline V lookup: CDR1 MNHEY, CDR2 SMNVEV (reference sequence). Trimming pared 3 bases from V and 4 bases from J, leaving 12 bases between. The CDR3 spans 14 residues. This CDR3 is CASSLKGAGYGYTF. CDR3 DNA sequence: TGTGCCAGCAGTTTGAAAGGGGCTGGCTATGGCTACACCTTC.

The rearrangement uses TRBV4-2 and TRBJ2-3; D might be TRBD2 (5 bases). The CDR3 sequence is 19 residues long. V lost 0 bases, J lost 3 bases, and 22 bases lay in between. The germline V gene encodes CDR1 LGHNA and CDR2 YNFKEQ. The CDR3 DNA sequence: TGTGCCAGCAGCCAAGACGAGGCAGGTAGTACCTTAGCGACAGATACGCAGTATTTT. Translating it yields CASSQDEAGSTLATDTQYF.

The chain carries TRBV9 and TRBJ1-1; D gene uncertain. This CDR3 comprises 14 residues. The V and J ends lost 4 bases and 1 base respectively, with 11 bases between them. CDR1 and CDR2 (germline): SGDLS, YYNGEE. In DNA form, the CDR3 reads TGTGCCAGCAGCCCACAAATTGAGAACACTGAAGCTTTCTTT. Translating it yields CASSPQIENTEAFF.

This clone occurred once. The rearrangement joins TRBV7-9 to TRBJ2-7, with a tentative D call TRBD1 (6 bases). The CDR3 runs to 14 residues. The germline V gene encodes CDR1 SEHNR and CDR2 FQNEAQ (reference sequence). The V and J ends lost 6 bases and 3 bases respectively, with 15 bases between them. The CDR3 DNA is TGTGCCAGCAGAAACCGGGACAACCACTACGAGCAGTACTTC. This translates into CASRNRDNHYEQYF.

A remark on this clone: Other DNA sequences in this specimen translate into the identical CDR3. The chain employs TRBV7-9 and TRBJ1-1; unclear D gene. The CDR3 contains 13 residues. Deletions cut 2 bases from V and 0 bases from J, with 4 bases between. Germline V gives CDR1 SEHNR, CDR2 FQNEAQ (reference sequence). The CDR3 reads CASSLQVNTEAFF. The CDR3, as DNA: TGTGCCAGCAGCTTACAGGTGAACACTGAAGCTTTCTTT.

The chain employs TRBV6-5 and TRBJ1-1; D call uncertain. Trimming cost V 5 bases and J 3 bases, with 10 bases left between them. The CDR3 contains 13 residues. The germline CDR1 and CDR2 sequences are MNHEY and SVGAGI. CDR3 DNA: TGTGCCAGCAGTATAACAGCTTACACTGAAGCTTTCTTT. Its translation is CASSITAYTEAFF.